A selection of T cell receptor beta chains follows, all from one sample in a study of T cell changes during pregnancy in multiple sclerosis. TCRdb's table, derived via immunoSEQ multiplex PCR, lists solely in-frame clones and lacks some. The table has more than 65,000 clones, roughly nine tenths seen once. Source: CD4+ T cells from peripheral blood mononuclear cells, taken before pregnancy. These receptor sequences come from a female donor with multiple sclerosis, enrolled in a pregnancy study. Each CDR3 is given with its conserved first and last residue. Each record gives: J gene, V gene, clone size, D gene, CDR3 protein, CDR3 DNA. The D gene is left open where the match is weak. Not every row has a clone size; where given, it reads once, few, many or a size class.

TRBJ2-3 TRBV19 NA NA CASNMADTQYF TGTGCCAGTAACATGGCAGATACGCAGTATTTT
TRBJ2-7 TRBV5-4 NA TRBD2 CASSLAGSRYEQYF TGTGCCAGCAGCCTAGCGGGGAGCCGCTACGAGCAGTACTTC
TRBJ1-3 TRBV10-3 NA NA CAVAVSRGDTIYF TGTGCCGTCGCAGTTTCACGGGGGGACACCATATATTTT
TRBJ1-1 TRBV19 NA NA CASRTAQVLEAFF TGTGCCAGTAGAACCGCACAGGTCCTTGAAGCTTTCTTT
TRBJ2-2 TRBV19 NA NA CASRNTGELFF TGTGCCAGTCGGAACACCGGGGAGCTGTTTTTT
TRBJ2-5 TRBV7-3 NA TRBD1 CASSRTGGKETQYF TGTGCCAGCAGCCGGACAGGGGGCAAAGAGACCCAGTACTTC
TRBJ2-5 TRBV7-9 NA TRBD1 CASSFTDRGQETQYF TGTGCCAGCAGCTTTACGGACAGGGGGCAAGAGACCCAGTACTTC
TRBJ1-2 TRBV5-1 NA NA CASSSDRVYGYTF TGCGCCAGCAGCTCGGACAGAGTCTATGGCTACACCTTC
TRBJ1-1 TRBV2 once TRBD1 CASRDRANTEAFF TGTGCCAGCAGAGACAGGGCTAACACTGAAGCTTTCTTT
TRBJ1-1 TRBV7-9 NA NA CASREGGNTEAFF TGTGCCAGCAGAGAGGGAGGTAACACTGAAGCTTTCTTT
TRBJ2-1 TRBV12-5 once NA CASGLGGNEQFF TGTGCTAGTGGTTTGGGCGGGAATGAGCAGTTCTTC
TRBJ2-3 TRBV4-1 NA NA CASSQEARGDTQYF TGCGCCAGCAGCCAAGAGGCCAGGGGAGATACGCAGTATTTT
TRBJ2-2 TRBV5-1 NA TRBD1 CASSLAGTANTGELFF TGCGCCAGCAGCTTGGCCGGGACAGCGAACACCGGGGAGCTGTTTTTT
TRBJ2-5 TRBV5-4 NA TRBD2 CASSLDGTSGGRETQYF TGTGCCAGCAGCTTGGACGGTACTAGCGGGGGTCGGGAGACCCAGTACTTC
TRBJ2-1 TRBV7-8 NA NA CASSLEASASSYNEQFF TGTGCCAGCAGCTTAGAAGCTAGCGCCAGCTCCTACAATGAGCAGTTCTTC
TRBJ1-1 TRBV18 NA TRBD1 CASSPLGQGPNTEAFF TGTGCCAGCTCACCATTGGGACAGGGGCCGAACACTGAAGCTTTCTTT
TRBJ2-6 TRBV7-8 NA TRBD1 CASSLARQGIGANVLTF TGTGCCAGCAGCTTAGCGCGACAGGGGATAGGGGCCAACGTCCTGACTTTC
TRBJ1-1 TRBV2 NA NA CASSEDGSSTPGNTEAFF TGTGCCAGCAGTGAAGATGGGTCTAGTACGCCGGGAAACACTGAAGCTTTCTTT
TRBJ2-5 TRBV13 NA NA CASSSSSGQYF TGTGCCAGCAGCTCCTCCTCCGGCCAGTACTTC
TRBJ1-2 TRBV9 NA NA CASSVGGGTNYGYTF TGTGCCAGCAGCGTAGGCGGGGGAACTAACTATGGCTACACCTTC
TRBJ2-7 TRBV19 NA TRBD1 CASRTHGQAYEQYF TGTGCCAGTAGAACACATGGACAGGCCTACGAGCAGTACTTC
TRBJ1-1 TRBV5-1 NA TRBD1 CASAGTGGTMNTEAFF TGCGCCAGCGCGGGGACAGGCGGAACAATGAACACTGAAGCTTTCTTT
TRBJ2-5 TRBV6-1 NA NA CASSGRVRAGIETQYF TGTGCCAGCAGTGGGCGGGTCAGGGCGGGAATTGAGACCCAGTACTTC
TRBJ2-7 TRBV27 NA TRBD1 CASSRTNRGPSYEQYF TGTGCCAGCAGTCGCACTAACAGGGGTCCCTCCTACGAGCAGTACTTC
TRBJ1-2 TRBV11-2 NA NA CASSFQGGYGYTF TGTGCCAGCAGCTTCCAGGGAGGTTATGGCTACACCTTC
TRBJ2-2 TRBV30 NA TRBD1 CAWRKTGTGSTGELFF TGTGCCTGGAGAAAAACCGGGACAGGGAGCACCGGGGAGCTGTTTTTT
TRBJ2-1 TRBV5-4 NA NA CASSLAGGSSYNEQFF TGTGCCAGCAGCTTGGCGGGGGGCAGTAGCTACAATGAGCAGTTCTTC
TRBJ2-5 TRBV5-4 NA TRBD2 CASSLMGLAGGYQYF TGTGCCAGCAGCCTGATGGGGCTAGCGGGGGGTTACCAGTACTTC
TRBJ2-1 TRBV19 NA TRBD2 CASSAQRWGGDEQFF TGTGCCAGTAGTGCGCAGCGTTGGGGGGGGGATGAGCAGTTCTTC
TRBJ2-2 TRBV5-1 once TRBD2 CASSVTSGNTGELFF TGCGCCAGCAGCGTGACTAGCGGGAACACCGGGGAGCTGTTTTTT
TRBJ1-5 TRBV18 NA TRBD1 CASSSGAGGVQPQHF TGTGCCAGCTCGTCAGGGGCAGGGGGAGTTCAGCCCCAGCATTTT
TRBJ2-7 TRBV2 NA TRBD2 CASRATSGGPYEQYF TGTGCCAGCAGAGCAACTAGCGGGGGCCCCTACGAGCAGTACTTC
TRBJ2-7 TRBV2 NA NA CASMRRVDSEQYF TGTGCCAGCATGAGGAGGGTTGACAGCGAGCAGTACTTC
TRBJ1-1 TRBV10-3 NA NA CAISDPNTGLNTEAFF TGTGCCATCAGTGATCCCAATACAGGGTTAAACACTGAAGCTTTCTTT
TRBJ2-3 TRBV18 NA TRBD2 CASSPRSAGDTDTQYF TGTGCCAGCTCACCAAGATCAGCGGGAGACACAGATACGCAGTATTTT
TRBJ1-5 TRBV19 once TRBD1 CASTRDRGSAGAQHF TGTGCCAGTACCCGGGACAGGGGGTCCGCGGGGGCCCAGCATTTT
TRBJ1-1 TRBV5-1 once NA CASSLRVNTEAFF TGCGCCAGCAGCTTGCGTGTGAACACTGAAGCTTTCTTT
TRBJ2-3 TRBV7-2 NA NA CASSLGSGTDTQYF TGTGCCAGCAGCTTAGGTAGCGGCACAGATACGCAGTATTTT
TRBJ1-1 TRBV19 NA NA CASTVTSSTEAFF TGTGCCAGTACGGTAACGAGCTCCACTGAAGCTTTCTTT
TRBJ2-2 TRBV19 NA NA CASSILSGSGPGELFF TGTGCCAGTAGTATTTTATCCGGGAGCGGCCCCGGGGAGCTGTTTTTT
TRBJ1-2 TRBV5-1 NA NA CASSLEGMSGGYTF TGCGCCAGCAGCTTGGAGGGGATGTCGGGCGGCTACACCTTC
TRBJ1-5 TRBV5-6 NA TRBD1 CASSFRTGVTNQPQHF TGTGCCAGCAGCTTCAGGACAGGGGTTACCAATCAGCCCCAGCATTTT